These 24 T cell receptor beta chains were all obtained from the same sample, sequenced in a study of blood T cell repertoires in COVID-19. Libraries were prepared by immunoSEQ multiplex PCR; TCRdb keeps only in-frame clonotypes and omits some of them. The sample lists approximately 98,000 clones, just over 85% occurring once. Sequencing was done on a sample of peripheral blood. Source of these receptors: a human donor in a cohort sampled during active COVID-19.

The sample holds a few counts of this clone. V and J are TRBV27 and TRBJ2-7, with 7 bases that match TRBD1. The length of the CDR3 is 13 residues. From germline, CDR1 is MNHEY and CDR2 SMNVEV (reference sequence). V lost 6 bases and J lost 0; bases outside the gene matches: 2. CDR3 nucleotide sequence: TGTGCCAGCAGCTGGGACAGCTCCTACGAGCAGTACTTC. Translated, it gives CASSWDSSYEQYF.

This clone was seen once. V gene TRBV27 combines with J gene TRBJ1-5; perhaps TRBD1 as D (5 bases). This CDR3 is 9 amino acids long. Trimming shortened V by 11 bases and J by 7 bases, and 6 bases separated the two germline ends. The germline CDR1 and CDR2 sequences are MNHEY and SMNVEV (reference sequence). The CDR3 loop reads CAGAQPQHF. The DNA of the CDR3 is TGTGCCGGGGCCCAGCCCCAGCATTTT.

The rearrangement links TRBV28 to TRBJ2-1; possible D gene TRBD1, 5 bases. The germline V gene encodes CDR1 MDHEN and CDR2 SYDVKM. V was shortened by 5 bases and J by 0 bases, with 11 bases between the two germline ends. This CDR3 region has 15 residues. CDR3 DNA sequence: TGTGCCAGCAGTCCTGACAGCTTCTCCTACAATGAGCAGTTCTTC. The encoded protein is CASSPDSFSYNEQFF.

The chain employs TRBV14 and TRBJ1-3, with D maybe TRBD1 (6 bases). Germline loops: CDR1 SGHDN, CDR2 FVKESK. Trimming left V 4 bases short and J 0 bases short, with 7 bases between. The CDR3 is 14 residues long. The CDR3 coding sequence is TGTGCCAGCAGCCCGGGACACTCTGGAAACACCATATATTTT. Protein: CASSPGHSGNTIYF.

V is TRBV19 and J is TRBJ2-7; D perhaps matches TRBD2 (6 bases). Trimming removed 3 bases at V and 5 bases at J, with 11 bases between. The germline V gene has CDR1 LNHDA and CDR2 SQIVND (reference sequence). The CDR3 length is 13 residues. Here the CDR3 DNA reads TGTGCCAGTAGTATTGCTAGCGAAGACGAGCAGTACTTC. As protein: CASSIASEDEQYF.

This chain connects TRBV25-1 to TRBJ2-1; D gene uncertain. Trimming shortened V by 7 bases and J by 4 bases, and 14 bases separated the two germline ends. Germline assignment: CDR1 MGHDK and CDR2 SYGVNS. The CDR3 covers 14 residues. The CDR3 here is CASKLSGEYNEQFF. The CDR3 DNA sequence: TGTGCCAGCAAATTGTCAGGCGAATACAATGAGCAGTTCTTC.

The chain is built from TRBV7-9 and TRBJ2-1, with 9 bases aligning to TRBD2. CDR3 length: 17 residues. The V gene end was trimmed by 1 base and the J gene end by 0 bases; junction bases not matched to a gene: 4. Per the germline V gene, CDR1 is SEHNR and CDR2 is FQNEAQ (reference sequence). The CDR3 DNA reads TGTGCCAGCAGCTTAGGGTCTAGCGGGGACTCCTACAATGAGCAGTTCTTC. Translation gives CASSLGSSGDSYNEQFF.

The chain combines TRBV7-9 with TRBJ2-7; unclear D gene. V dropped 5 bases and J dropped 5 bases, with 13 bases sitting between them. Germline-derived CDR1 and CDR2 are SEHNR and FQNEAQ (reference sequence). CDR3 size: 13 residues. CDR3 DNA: TGTGCCAGCAGCCCCTCGGTATCTAACGAGCAGTACTTC. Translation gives CASSPSVSNEQYF.

The CDR3 coding sequence is TGTGCCAGCATCCCACGAGGTGGACAGGGGGGAATGGTACCCTACTTC. Protein product: CASIPRGGQGGMVPYF. This sequence joins TRBV6-6 and TRBJ2-5; 10 bases fit TRBD1. The CDR3 runs to 16 residues. Trimming removed 7 bases from V and 14 bases from J; junction bases left unmatched: 22. Per the germline V gene, CDR1 is MNHNY and CDR2 is SVGAGI (reference sequence).

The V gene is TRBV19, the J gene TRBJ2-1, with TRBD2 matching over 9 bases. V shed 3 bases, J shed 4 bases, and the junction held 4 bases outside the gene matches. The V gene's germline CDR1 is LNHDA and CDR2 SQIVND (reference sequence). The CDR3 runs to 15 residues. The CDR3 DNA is TGTGCCAGTAGTATCACTAGCGGGTTTTACAATGAGCAGTTCTTC. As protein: CASSITSGFYNEQFF.

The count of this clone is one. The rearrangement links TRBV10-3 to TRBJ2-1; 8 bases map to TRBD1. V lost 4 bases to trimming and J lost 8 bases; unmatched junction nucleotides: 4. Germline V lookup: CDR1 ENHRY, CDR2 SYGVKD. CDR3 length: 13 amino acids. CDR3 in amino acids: CAISVGQGDEQFF. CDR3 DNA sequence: TGTGCCATCAGTGTCGGACAGGGCGATGAGCAGTTCTTC.

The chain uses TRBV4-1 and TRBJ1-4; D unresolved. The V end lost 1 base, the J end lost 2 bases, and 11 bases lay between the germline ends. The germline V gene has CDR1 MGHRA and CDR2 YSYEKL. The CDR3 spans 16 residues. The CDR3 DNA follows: TGCGCCAGCAGCCAAGTTGGTTGGCAGACTAATGAAAAACTGTTTTTT. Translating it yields CASSQVGWQTNEKLFF.

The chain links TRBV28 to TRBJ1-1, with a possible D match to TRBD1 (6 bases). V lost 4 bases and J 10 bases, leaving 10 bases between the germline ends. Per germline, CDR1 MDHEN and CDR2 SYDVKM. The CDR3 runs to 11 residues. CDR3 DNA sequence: TGTGCCAGCAGTTACAGGGTTTCAGCTTTCTTT. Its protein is CASSYRVSAFF.

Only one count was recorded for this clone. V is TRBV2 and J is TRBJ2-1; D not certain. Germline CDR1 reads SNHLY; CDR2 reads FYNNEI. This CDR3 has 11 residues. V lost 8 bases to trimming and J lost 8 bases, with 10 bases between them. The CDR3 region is CASGRSYEQFF. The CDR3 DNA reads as TGTGCCAGCGGGCGCTCCTATGAGCAGTTCTTC.

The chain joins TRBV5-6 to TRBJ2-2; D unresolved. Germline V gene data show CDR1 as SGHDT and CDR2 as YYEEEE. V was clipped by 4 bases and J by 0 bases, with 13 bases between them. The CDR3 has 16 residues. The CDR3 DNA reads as TGTGCCAGCAGCGAATTCATAGAAACGAACACCGGGGAGCTGTTTTTT. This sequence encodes CASSEFIETNTGELFF.

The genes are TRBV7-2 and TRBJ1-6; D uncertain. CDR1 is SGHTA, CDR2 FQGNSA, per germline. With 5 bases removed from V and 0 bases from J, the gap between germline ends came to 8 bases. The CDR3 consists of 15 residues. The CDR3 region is CASSTPSSYNSPLHF. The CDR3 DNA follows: TGTGCCAGCAGCACCCCGAGCTCCTATAATTCACCCCTCCACTTT.

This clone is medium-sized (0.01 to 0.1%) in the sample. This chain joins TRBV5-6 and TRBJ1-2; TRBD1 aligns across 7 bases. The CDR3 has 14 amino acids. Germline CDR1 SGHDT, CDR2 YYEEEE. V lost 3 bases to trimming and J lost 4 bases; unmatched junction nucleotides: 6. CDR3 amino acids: CASSWATGSYGYTF. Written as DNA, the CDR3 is TGTGCCAGCAGCTGGGCGACAGGGTCCTATGGCTACACCTTC.

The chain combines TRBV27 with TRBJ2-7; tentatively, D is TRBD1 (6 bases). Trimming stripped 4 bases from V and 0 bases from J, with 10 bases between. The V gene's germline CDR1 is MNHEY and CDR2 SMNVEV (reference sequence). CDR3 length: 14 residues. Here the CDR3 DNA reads TGTGCCAGCAGTTCGAGGGGGATCTCCTACGAGCAGTACTTC. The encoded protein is CASSSRGISYEQYF.

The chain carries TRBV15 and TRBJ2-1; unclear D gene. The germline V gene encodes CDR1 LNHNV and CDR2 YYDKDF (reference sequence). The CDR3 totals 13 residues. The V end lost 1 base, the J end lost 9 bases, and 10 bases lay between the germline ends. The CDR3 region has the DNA TGTGCCACCAGCAGAGGTAGGAGTAGTGAGCAGTTCTTC. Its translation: CATSRGRSSEQFF.

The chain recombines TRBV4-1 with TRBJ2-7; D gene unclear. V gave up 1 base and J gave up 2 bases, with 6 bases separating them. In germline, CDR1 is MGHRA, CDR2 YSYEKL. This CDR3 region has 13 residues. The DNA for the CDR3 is TGCGCCAGCAGCCAAGCAGAAGCCTACGAGCAGTACTTC. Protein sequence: CASSQAEAYEQYF.

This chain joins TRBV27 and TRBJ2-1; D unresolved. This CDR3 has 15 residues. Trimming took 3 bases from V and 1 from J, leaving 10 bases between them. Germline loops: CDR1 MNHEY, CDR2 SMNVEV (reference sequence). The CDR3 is CASSLSQASYNEQFF. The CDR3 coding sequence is TGTGCCAGCAGTTTGTCTCAGGCGTCCTACAATGAGCAGTTCTTC.

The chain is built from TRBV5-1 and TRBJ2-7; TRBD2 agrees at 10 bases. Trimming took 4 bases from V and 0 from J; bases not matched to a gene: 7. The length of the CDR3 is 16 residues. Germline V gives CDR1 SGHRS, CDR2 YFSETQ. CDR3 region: CASSRSSGGRSYEQYF. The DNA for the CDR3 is TGCGCCAGCAGCAGATCTAGCGGGGGCCGCTCCTACGAGCAGTACTTC. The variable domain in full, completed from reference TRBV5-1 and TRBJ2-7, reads KAGVTQTPRYLIKTRGQQVTLSCSPISGHRSVSWYQQTPGQGLQFLFEYFSETQRNKGNFPGRFSGRQFSNSRSEMNVSTLELGDSALYLCASSRSSGGRSYEQYFGPGTRLTVT.

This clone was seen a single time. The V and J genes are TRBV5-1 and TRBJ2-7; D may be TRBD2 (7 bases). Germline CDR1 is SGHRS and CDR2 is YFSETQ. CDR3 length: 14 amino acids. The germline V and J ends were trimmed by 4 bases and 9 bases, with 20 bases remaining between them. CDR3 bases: TGCGCCAGCAGCCCCCGGGACGGGGGGCGAGGGCAGTACTTC. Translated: CASSPRDGGRGQYF.

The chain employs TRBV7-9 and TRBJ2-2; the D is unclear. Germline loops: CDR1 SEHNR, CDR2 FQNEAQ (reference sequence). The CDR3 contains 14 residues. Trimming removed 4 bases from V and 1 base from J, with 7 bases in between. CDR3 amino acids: CASSSHRNTGELFF. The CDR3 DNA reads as TGTGCCAGCAGCTCTCACAGGAACACCGGGGAGCTGTTTTTT.